This entry lists 8 T cell receptor beta chains sequenced from one sample in a study of blood T cell repertoires in COVID-19. TCRdb keeps only in-frame clones here, not all; method: immunoSEQ multiplex PCR. The profile shows around 160,000 clones, roughly 90% of them singletons. The sequenced sample was PBMCs or T cells enriched from blood (not recorded which). These receptors were obtained from a woman in her 30s with acute COVID-19.

This rearrangement joins TRBV6-2 or TRBV6-3 to TRBJ2-1, with 10 bases lining up with TRBD2. The CDR3 length is 16 residues. V shed 0 bases, J shed 9 bases, and the junction held 8 bases outside the gene matches. CDR1 and CDR2 from the germline V gene are MNHEY and SVGEGT. The CDR3 region has the DNA TGTGCCAGCAGTTACTCCGGGACTAGCGACGTGGCTGAGCAGTTCTTC. The encoded protein is CASSYSGTSDVAEQFF.

The rearrangement uses TRBV7-9 and TRBJ2-7, with 7 bases lining up with TRBD2. There are 15 residues in the CDR3. V lost 5 bases, J lost 0 bases, and 7 bases stayed unmatched. CDR1 and CDR2 from the germline V gene are SEHNR and FQNEAQ (reference sequence). Written as DNA, the CDR3 is TGTGCCAGCAGCCCTAGCGGAAGGAGCTCCTACGAGCAGTACTTC. Translating gives CASSPSGRSSYEQYF.

V is TRBV2 and J is TRBJ1-2; TRBD1 aligns across 8 bases. CDR3 length: 14 amino acids. Germline V CDR1 and CDR2: SNHLY, FYNNEI. J lost 7 bases, V lost 6 bases, and 10 bases had no gene match. CDR3: CASSPDRGLSGYTF. CDR3 nucleotide sequence: TGTGCCAGCAGCCCTGACAGGGGCTTGAGTGGCTACACCTTC.

The chain uses TRBV6-4 and TRBJ2-1; 7 positions agree with TRBD2. The CDR3 is made up of 14 amino acids. CDR1 and CDR2 from the germline V gene are MRHNA and SNTAGT. With V trimmed by 8 bases and J by 7 bases, 11 bases remained unmatched. The CDR3 here is CASRGDYSLNEQFF. Written as DNA, the CDR3 is TGTGCCAGCCGGGGGGACTACAGCTTGAATGAGCAGTTCTTC.

The V and J genes are TRBV29-1 and TRBJ2-3, with 7 bases identical to TRBD1. The CDR3 has 14 amino acids. The germline CDR1 and CDR2 sequences are SQVTM and ANQGSEA. V was clipped by 6 bases and J by 2 bases; unmatched bases: 8. CDR3: CSVRRDSPTDTQYF. The CDR3 DNA reads as TGCAGCGTCCGACGGGACAGCCCCACAGATACGCAGTATTTT.

The chain uses TRBV5-1 and TRBJ2-7; 7 nucleotides line up with TRBD1. J lost 4 bases, V lost 7 bases, and 8 bases had no gene match. Germline V gene data show CDR1 as SGHRS and CDR2 as YFSETQ. The CDR3 extends over 13 amino acids. The DNA for the CDR3 is TGCGCCAGCCGGACGGGACAGACATACGAGCAGTACTTC. The encoded protein is CASRTGQTYEQYF.

This chain joins TRBV2 and TRBJ2-7; 8 bases map to TRBD1. The trim removed 3 bases at V and 2 bases at J, leaving 6 bases unmatched. Germline CDR1 SNHLY, CDR2 FYNNEI. The CDR3 has 15 amino acids. CDR3 residues: CASSDPTGATYEQYF. The CDR3 DNA reads as TGTGCCAGCAGTGACCCGACAGGGGCCACCTACGAGCAGTACTTC.

This clone was detected only once. This rearrangement joins TRBV28 to TRBJ1-1; 10 bases agree with TRBD1. The V gene's germline CDR1 is MDHEN and CDR2 SYDVKM. This CDR3 region has 19 residues. V lost 1 base and J lost 1; bases outside the gene matches: 12. The CDR3 sequence is CASSLLGQGSQMANTEAFF. CDR3 coding DNA: TGTGCCAGCAGTTTATTGGGACAGGGGTCCCAAATGGCGAACACTGAAGCTTTCTTT.